The clone carrying this TCR beta chain was detected only a few times. Deletions cut 5 bases from V and 7 bases from J, with 20 bases between. The CDR3 is 15 amino acids. The germline CDR1 and CDR2 sequences are MNHEY and SVGEGT. This sample was taken from a study of blood T cell repertoires in COVID-19. Study in general: Some COVID-19 samples were acute and others convalescent; all came from the United States, Italy and Spain. Sources were T cells, B-cell-depleted T cells, or PBMCs; the material itself was cDNA or gDNA.

In the authors' workflow: Amplified reference gene primers provided the basis for estimating nucleated cell counts. The protocol was immunoSEQ multiplex PCR, while the TCRdb copy is restricted to in-frame clones and leaves out a portion. The V and J calls and clone size were taken over from that table, and D and trimming were inferred from the DNA. The sample has hundreds of thousands of clones, roughly four fifths seen once. The sequencing sample was made of peripheral blood. This clonotype originated in a woman aged 55-69 years with active or convalescent COVID-19. This chain connects TRBV6-2 or TRBV6-3 to TRBJ1-2, with D possibly being TRBD1 (6 bases). CDR3 loop: CASSRGLRDHRGYTF. In DNA, the CDR3 is TGTGCCAGCAGTAGGGGGTTAAGGGATCATCGTGGCTACACCTTC.